This entry concerns a single T cell receptor beta chain. V lost 4 bases, J lost 5 bases, and 15 bases lay in between. CDR1 and CDR2 from the germline V gene are SGHTA and FQGTGA. The CDR3 is made up of 15 amino acids. Sequencing was performed with immunoSEQ multiplex PCR; in TCRdb, only in-frame clones are kept and a portion is missing. The table has over 75,000 clones, over 80% seen once. The source of the sample is a study of blood T cell repertoires in COVID-19. V usage is TRBV7-3 and J usage is TRBJ2-1; possible D gene TRBD2, 6 bases. The clonotype was recovered from a human donor in a cohort sampled during active COVID-19. The specimen was peripheral blood. The CDR3 bases are TGTGCCAGCAGCTCTTCACTGGAGGGAAACAATGAGCAGTTCTTC. This gives the protein CASSSSLEGNNEQFF.